This T cell receptor (beta chain) originates from a study of OX40 agonist ivuxolimab in advanced cancers. About the research overall: The dose-escalation cohort was roughly 83% male, with a mean age of around 60 years, ranging roughly 20 to 90.

Profiled with immunoSEQ multiplex PCR; TCRdb holds only in-frame clones, not every one. The table shows 60,000 to 85,000 clones, with 84% occurring only once. Study-level findings and limits: Part of the nonresponder group also had normalized T-cell clonal expansion that was low. Average numbers of expanded clones were greater in CD8+ T cells than in CD4+. Within 6 weeks, CD4+ and CD8+ blood T cells expanded clonally at 0.1 to 3.0 mg/kg.

This CDR3 contains 11 residues. Germline CDR1 is SGHTA and CDR2 is FQGNSA. V was clipped by 6 bases and J by 6 bases, with 9 bases between them. Points on this clone: Its antigen is undetermined.

J is TRBJ2-7 and V is TRBV7-2, with no clear D. The specimen was CD4+ or CD8+ T cells sorted from blood, collected in a trial of the OX40 agonist ivuxolimab. The receptor was derived from an adult with an advanced solid tumor such as melanoma, head and neck, liver or kidney cancer. CDR3 nucleotides: TGTGCCAGCAGTCAAACCACCGAGCAGTACTTC. This translates into CASSQTTEQYF. Variable domain in full (rest from reference TRBV7-2 and TRBJ2-7): GAGVSQSPSNKVTEKGKDVELRCDPISGHTALYWYRQSLGQGLEFLIYFQGNSAPDKSGLPSDRFSAERTGGSVSTLTIQRTQQEDSAVYLCASSQTTEQYFGPGTRLTVT.